What follows are 15 T cell receptor beta chains derived from one specimen sequenced in a study of cytomegalovirus exposure and HLA in healthy donors. 13 Jbeta primers and 60 Vbeta primers were used for the PCR. This table comes from immunoSEQ multiplex PCR, and its TCRdb copy is limited to in-frame clones, with some not included. This sample has 200,000 or so clones, with over 70% found just once. Sequencing was done on a sample of PBMCs. These receptors were collected from a young woman in good health and CMV-seropositive.

The gene calls are TRBV5-1 and TRBJ1-4; 7 nucleotides match TRBD1. J lost 3 bases, V lost 3 bases, and 8 bases had no gene match. Germline V gene lookup returns CDR1 SGHRS and CDR2 YFSETQ. The CDR3 sequence is 16 residues long. As DNA, the CDR3 is TGCGCCAGCAGCTACGCCACAGGGGCCCCTAATGAAAAACTGTTTTTT. Its protein is CASSYATGAPNEKLFF.

This chain uses TRBV7-2 with TRBJ2-3; TRBD2 matches 8 bases. Germline V CDR1 and CDR2: SGHTA, FQGNSA. This CDR3 comprises 16 residues. V lost 2 bases to trimming and J lost 10 bases; unmatched junction nucleotides: 14. CDR3 sequence reads: CASSLSAGDGVWPQYF. The CDR3 DNA sequence: TGTGCCAGCAGCTTATCAGCGGGGGATGGCGTGTGGCCGCAGTATTTT.

This chain joins TRBV2 and TRBJ1-6, with D possibly being TRBD1 (6 bases). Per the germline V gene, CDR1 is SNHLY and CDR2 is FYNNEI. The V gene lost 7 bases and the J gene lost 8 bases, with 18 bases spanning the gap. The CDR3 has 15 amino acids. CDR3 in amino acids: CASTTGALGDSPLHF. CDR3 DNA: TGTGCCAGCACGACAGGCGCCTTGGGGGATTCACCCCTCCACTTT.

CDR3 sequence reads: CASSTTGGTGELFF. The CDR3 DNA reads as TGTGCCAGCAGCACTACAGGGGGCACCGGGGAGCTGTTTTTT. The V gene is TRBV6-5, the J gene TRBJ2-2, with 8 bases fitting TRBD1. From germline, CDR1 is MNHEY and CDR2 SVGAGI. The CDR3 length is 14 residues. Germline trimming cut 6 bases from V and 4 bases from J; bases unmatched to any gene: 4.

The CDR3 reads CASSLDSFGYNEQFF. CDR3 nucleotides: TGTGCCAGCAGCTTGGACAGTTTCGGATACAATGAGCAGTTCTTC. The chain combines TRBV7-3 with TRBJ2-1, with D perhaps matching TRBD1 (6 bases). The V gene lost 3 bases and the J gene lost 4 bases, with 13 bases spanning the gap. Germline assignment: CDR1 SGHTA and CDR2 FQGTGA. CDR3 length: 15 amino acids.

This chain uses TRBV5-4 with TRBJ1-3; the D is unclear. V was clipped by 0 bases and J by 0 bases, with 7 bases between them. Germline V gene sequence: CDR1 SGHNT, CDR2 YYREEE (reference sequence). CDR3 size: 15 residues. Here the CDR3 reads CASSLEPFSGNTIYF. The CDR3 DNA is TGTGCCAGCAGCTTGGAGCCCTTCTCTGGAAACACCATATATTTT.

J is TRBJ1-5 and V is TRBV28; D remains unclear. V was trimmed by 7 bases and J by 1 base, leaving 17 bases between them. Germline CDR1 and CDR2: MDHEN and SYDVKM. The CDR3 has 16 amino acids. This chain's CDR3 is CASTSWQVSSNQPQHF. CDR3 bases: TGTGCCAGCACATCCTGGCAGGTTTCGAGCAATCAGCCCCAGCATTTT.

This sequence joins TRBV13 and TRBJ2-7; 8 positions agree with TRBD2. The junction had 3 bases not matched to a gene; V was cut back by 3 bases and J by 2 bases. CDR3 length equals 14 residues. Germline V gene lookup returns CDR1 PRHDT and CDR2 FYEKMQ (reference sequence). CDR3 in DNA: TGTGCCAGCAGCTTGGGCGGGGGGCCCTACGAGCAGTACTTC. This encodes CASSLGGGPYEQYF.

The CDR3 coding sequence is TGCGCCAGCAGCCGAGAACCGGGACTAGCGGGGTATGAGCAGTTCTTC. This sequence encodes CASSREPGLAGYEQFF. The J gene is TRBJ2-1, the V gene TRBV5-1; 13 bases line up with TRBD2. This CDR3 is built from 16 residues. In germline, CDR1 is SGHRS, CDR2 YFSETQ. V dropped 4 bases and J dropped 8; count of bases not matched to a gene: 9. Variable domain in full (rest from reference TRBV5-1 and TRBJ2-1): KAGVTQTPRYLIKTRGQQVTLSCSPISGHRSVSWYQQTPGQGLQFLFEYFSETQRNKGNFPGRFSGRQFSNSRSEMNVSTLELGDSALYLCASSREPGLAGYEQFFGPGTRLTVL.

The chain joins TRBV30 to TRBJ2-3, with TRBD1 matching over 10 bases. Germline loops: CDR1 GTSNPN, CDR2 SVGIG (reference sequence). V was clipped by 5 bases and J by 4 bases; unmatched bases: 3. The CDR3 covers 13 residues. This chain's CDR3 is CAWGQGGADTQYF. CDR3 nucleotides: TGTGCCTGGGGACAGGGGGGGGCAGATACGCAGTATTTT.

This chain joins TRBV11-2 and TRBJ2-7; 9 nucleotides line up with TRBD2. CDR1 is SGHAT and CDR2 is FQNNGV in the germline V gene. There are 16 residues in the CDR3. Germline trimming cut 1 base from V and 7 bases from J; bases unmatched to any gene: 11. Here the CDR3 reads CASSLVGAGGLREQYF. The CDR3 DNA sequence: TGTGCCAGCAGCTTAGTGGGGGCGGGGGGGCTCCGAGAGCAGTACTTC.

This chain links TRBV30 with TRBJ2-7; a possible D gene is TRBD2 (5 bases). The CDR3 sequence is 12 residues long. V lost 0 bases and J lost 5, with 8 bases in between. CDR1 and CDR2 from the germline V gene are GTSNPN and SVGIG (reference sequence). The CDR3 protein is CAWSVTSHEQYF. For the CDR3, the DNA is TGTGCCTGGAGTGTAACTAGTCACGAGCAGTACTTC. Full variable domain (outside the CDR3, taken from reference TRBV30 and TRBJ2-7): SQTIHQWPATLVQPVGSPLSLECTVEGTSNPNLYWYRQAAGRGLQLLFYSVGIGQISSEVPQNLSASRPQDRQFILSSKKLLLSDSGFYLCAWSVTSHEQYFGPGTRLTVT.

The chain combines TRBV4-1 with TRBJ2-3, with TRBD2 identical over 11 bases. There are 16 residues in the CDR3. V lost 1 base, J lost 4 bases, and 4 bases stayed unmatched. Germline CDR1 is MGHRA and CDR2 is YSYEKL. The CDR3: CASSQVLAGGPDTQYF. Here the CDR3 DNA reads TGCGCCAGCAGCCAAGTCCTAGCGGGGGGTCCAGATACGCAGTATTTT.

This clone was seen just once. This chain connects TRBV7-3 to TRBJ2-3; D remains ambiguous. Germline V gene data show CDR1 as SGHTA and CDR2 as FQGTGA. The CDR3 extends over 15 amino acids. V was cut by 5 bases and J by 2 bases, with 14 bases left in between. DNA for the CDR3: TGTGCCAGCAGCCTGGGCCTCACCAACACAGATACGCAGTATTTT. Its translation is CASSLGLTNTDTQYF.

The genes are TRBV4-3 and TRBJ1-6; 9 bases align to TRBD1. Germline trimming cut 1 base from V and 5 bases from J; bases unmatched to any gene: 15. This CDR3 spans 20 amino acids. The germline CDR1 and CDR2 sequences are LGHNA and YSLEER. The chain's CDR3 is CASSQAIPGQGSADNSPLHF. Written as DNA, the CDR3 is TGCGCCAGCAGCCAAGCTATCCCGGGACAGGGATCGGCAGATAATTCACCCCTCCACTTT.